The rows below give T cell receptor beta chains drawn from one sample of a study of T cells in Graves' hyperthyroidism and ophthalmopathy. TCRdb re-derived calls from the multiplex PCR reads in MiXCR, one entry per CDR3 protein. The sample carries 450,000 to 700,000 distinct CDR3 sequences, around 46% recorded once. Specimen: peripheral blood or thyroid tissue (not recorded which). The source is a woman under 30 with Graves' hyperthyroidism. Each CDR3 is given with its conserved first and last residue. The D gene is left open where the match is weak. Clone sizes are given selectively: once, few, many, or a class where the clone is expanded.

CDR3 length,clone size,V gene,J gene,D gene,CDR3 DNA,CDR3 protein
16,-,TRBV9,TRBJ1-3,-,TGTGCCAGCAGCGTAGGTTGGGGTACGGCTGGAAACACCATATATTTT,CASSVGWGTAGNTIYF
14,-,TRBV6-6,TRBJ2-7,TRBD2,TGTGCCAGCAGAGGGGGACTAGCGGGAGGGGAGCAGTACTTC,CASRGGLAGGEQYF
13,-,TRBV2,TRBJ1-2,-,TGTGCCAGCAGGGCGGGAAGCCAAGGAGGCTACACCTTC,CASRAGSQGGYTF
15,many,TRBV20-1,TRBJ1-6,-,TGCAGTGCTAGATCCTCGAGAGTTAATAATTCACCCCTCCACTTT,CSARSSRVNNSPLHF
17,many,TRBV4-1,TRBJ1-5,-,TGCGCCAGCAGCCAAGTCGGGCCCAACTCAGGTAATCAGCCCCAGCATTTT,CASSQVGPNSGNQPQHF
15,once,TRBV2,TRBJ2-2,-,TGTGCCAGCAGGGGGGAACCGAGGGACACCGGGGAGCTGTTTTTT,CASRGEPRDTGELFF
16,many,TRBV12-3/TRBV12-4,TRBJ1-5,TRBD1,TGTGCCAGCAGCTTGGAGACAGGGGATAGCAATCAGCCCCAGCATTTT,CASSLETGDSNQPQHF
13,-,TRBV20-1,TRBJ1-1,TRBD1,TGCAGTGCCCTGACAGGGGGCAGGACTGAAGCTTTCTTT,CSALTGGRTEAFF
15,-,TRBV12-3/TRBV12-4,TRBJ2-2,TRBD2,TGTGCCAGAACTGGGACTAGCGGGTTGGGCGGGGAGCTGTTTTTT,CARTGTSGLGGELFF
16,-,TRBV12-3/TRBV12-4,TRBJ1-3,-,TGTGCCAGCAGTTTACGGCAGTTTAGCTCTGGAAACACCATATATTTT,CASSLRQFSSGNTIYF
11,-,TRBV20-1,TRBJ1-1,-,TGCAGTGCCGGCCTGAACACTGAAGCTTTCTTT,CSAGLNTEAFF
12,-,TRBV13,TRBJ2-2,-,TGCGCCAGCAGCCGGCCTGGGGGGGAGCTGTTTTTT,CASSRPGGELFF
16,-,TRBV7-9,TRBJ1-1,TRBD1,TGTGCCAGCAGCTCTATCCGGGACAGAGGAATCACTGAAGCTTTCTTT,CASSSIRDRGITEAFF
14,-,TRBV11-3,TRBJ1-1,TRBD1,TGTGCCAGCAGCGAGGGCAGGGGGCCCACTGAAGCTTTCTTT,CASSEGRGPTEAFF
15,-,TRBV6-6,TRBJ1-1,-,TGTGCCAGCCAGAGTGACAGCCGCAGGGAGGGAGAAGCTTTCTTT,CASQSDSRREGEAFF
16,few,TRBV7-3,TRBJ2-1,TRBD2,TGTGCCAGCAGCCAAGATGGGACTAGCGGGAGCAATGAGCAGTTCTTC,CASSQDGTSGSNEQFF
15,few,TRBV20-1,TRBJ2-3,TRBD1,TGCAGTGCTAGTTATCGGGACAGGGCCACAGATACGCAGTATTTT,CSASYRDRATDTQYF
15,-,TRBV6-1,TRBJ2-7,-,TGTGCCAGCAGTGAAGCGGCAGGGGCAACCTACGAGCAGTACTTC,CASSEAAGATYEQYF
12,-,TRBV7-2,TRBJ2-7,TRBD2,TGTGCCACCGAAAGCGGGAATGCCGAGCAGTACTTC,CATESGNAEQYF
16,-,TRBV6-6,TRBJ1-1,-,TGTGCCAGCAGTGGAACGCCCTCACGGGGGAACACTGAAGCTTTCTTT,CASSGTPSRGNTEAFF
12,-,TRBV29-1,TRBJ1-5,-,TGCAGCCGCGGGCAGGGGCCTCCTCCCCAGCATTTT,CSRGQGPPPQHF
16,-,TRBV7-8,TRBJ1-3,-,TGTGCCAGCAGCCCGGGATCCGACAGTGCTGGAAACACCATATATTTT,CASSPGSDSAGNTIYF
14,-,TRBV6-1,TRBJ1-1,-,TGTGCCAGCAGTGAAAGGCTTTCGAACACTGAAGCTTTCTTT,CASSERLSNTEAFF
14,many,TRBV19,TRBJ1-2,TRBD1,TGTGCCACTCGGCCTGCAGGGGGTGCCTATGGCTACACCTTC,CATRPAGGAYGYTF
12,few,TRBV6-1,TRBJ2-3,-,TGTGCCAGCAGTAGGATAACAGATACGCAGTATTTT,CASSRITDTQYF
12,many,TRBV28,TRBJ1-2,-,TGTGCCAGCAGTTTAATGGGGTATGGCTACACCTTC,CASSLMGYGYTF
14,-,TRBV25-1,TRBJ1-4,-,TGTGCCAGCAAAGACAGGACAACTAATGAAAAACTGTTTTTT,CASKDRTTNEKLFF
15,many,TRBV7-8,TRBJ2-3,-,TGTGCCAGCAGCCCCCTCGGGGTTATCTTGGATACGCAGTATTTT,CASSPLGVILDTQYF
14,few,TRBV2,TRBJ2-1,-,TGTGCCAGCCAGGAACTAGCTTCCAACAATGAGCAGTTCTTC,CASQELASNNEQFF
14,-,TRBV30,TRBJ1-1,-,TGTGCCTGGAGTGTATTCCCCGGGAACACTGAAGCTTTCTTT,CAWSVFPGNTEAFF